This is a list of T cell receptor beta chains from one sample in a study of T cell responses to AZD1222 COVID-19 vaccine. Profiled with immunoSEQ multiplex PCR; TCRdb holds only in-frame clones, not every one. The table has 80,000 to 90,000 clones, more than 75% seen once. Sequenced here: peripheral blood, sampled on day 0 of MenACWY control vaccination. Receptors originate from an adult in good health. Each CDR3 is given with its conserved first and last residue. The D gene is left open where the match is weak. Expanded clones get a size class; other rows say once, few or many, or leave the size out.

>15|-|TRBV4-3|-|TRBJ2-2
TGCGCCAGCAGCCAAGGACCGTTAGGGTCCGGGGAGCTGTTTTTT
CASSQGPLGSGELFF
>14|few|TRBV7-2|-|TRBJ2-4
TGTGCCAGCAGCTCGACAGGCGGAGGGTACATTCAGTACTTC
CASSSTGGGYIQYF
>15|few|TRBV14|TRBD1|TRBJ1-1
TGTGCCAGCAGCCAACAGGGGGCTTTGAGCACTGAAGCTTTCTTT
CASSQQGALSTEAFF
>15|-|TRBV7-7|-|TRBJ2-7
TGTGCCAGCAGCTTAGGGCAGGGGGGGAACTACGAGCAGTACTTC
CASSLGQGGNYEQYF
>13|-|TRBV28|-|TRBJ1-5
TGTGCCAGCAGGGGAACAGGGTCTCAGCCCCAGCATTTT
CASRGTGSQPQHF
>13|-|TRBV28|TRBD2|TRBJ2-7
TGTGCCAGCAGAGTAGCGGGAGACTACGAGCAGTACTTC
CASRVAGDYEQYF
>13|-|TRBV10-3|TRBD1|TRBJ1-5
TGTGCCATCAACCGGGACAGAGACCAGCCCCAGCATTTT
CAINRDRDQPQHF
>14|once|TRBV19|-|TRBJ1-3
TGTGCCAGTAGTATTACCGGCTCTGGAAACACCATATATTTT
CASSITGSGNTIYF
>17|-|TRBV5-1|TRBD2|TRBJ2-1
TGCGCCAGCAGCTTGGCGGCTAGCGGGAGAACCTACAATGAGCAGTTCTTC
CASSLAASGRTYNEQFF
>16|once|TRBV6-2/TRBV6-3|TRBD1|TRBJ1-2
TGTGCCAGCAGTTTCGCCGGGACAGGGAAGCTAGTTGGCTACACCTTC
CASSFAGTGKLVGYTF
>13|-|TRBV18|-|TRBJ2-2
TGTGCCAGCTCACCTAAGAACACCGGGGAGCTGTTTTTT
CASSPKNTGELFF
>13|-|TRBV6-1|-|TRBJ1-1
TGTGCCAGCAGTGAAAATCCGACAGCTGAAGCTTTCTTT
CASSENPTAEAFF
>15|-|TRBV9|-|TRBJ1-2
TGTGCCAGCAGCGTTGACCGGACAGCCAACTATGGCTACACCTTC
CASSVDRTANYGYTF
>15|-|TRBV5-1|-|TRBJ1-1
TGCGCCAGCAGCTTGATCTTAGGCAGGGCTGGTGAAGCTTTCTTT
CASSLILGRAGEAFF
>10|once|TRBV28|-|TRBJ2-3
TGTGCCAGCTCTGACGATACGCAGTATTTT
CASSDDTQYF
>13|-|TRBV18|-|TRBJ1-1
TGTGCCAGCTCACCAGCGGGGAACACTGAAGCTTTCTTT
CASSPAGNTEAFF
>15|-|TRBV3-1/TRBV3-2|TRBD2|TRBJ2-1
TGTGCCAGCAGCGATTGGACTAGCGGGTACAATGAGCAGTTCTTC
CASSDWTSGYNEQFF
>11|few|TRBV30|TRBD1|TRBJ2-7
TGTGCCTGGTCAACAGGGGCCGAGCAGTACTTC
CAWSTGAEQYF
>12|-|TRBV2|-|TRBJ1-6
TGTGCCAGCACCTTCGGGGGTTCACCCCTCCACTTT
CASTFGGSPLHF
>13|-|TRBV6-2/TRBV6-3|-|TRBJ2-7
TGTGCCAGCAGTTACTCCACTTTACATGAGCAGTACTTC
CASSYSTLHEQYF
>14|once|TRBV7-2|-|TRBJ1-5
TGTGCCAGCAGCACCGACATCAGCAATCAGCCCCAGCATTTT
CASSTDISNQPQHF
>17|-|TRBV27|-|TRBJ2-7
TGTGCCAGCAGTTTGGTCGGGGGATTAGCGGCGTCCTACGAGCAGTACTTC
CASSLVGGLAASYEQYF
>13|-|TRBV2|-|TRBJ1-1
TGTGCCAGCAGTGAAGGGGGGAACACTGAAGCTTTCTTT
CASSEGGNTEAFF
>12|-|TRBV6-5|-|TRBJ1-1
TGTGCCAGCAGTTACCCCGGATCTGAAGCTTTCTTT
CASSYPGSEAFF
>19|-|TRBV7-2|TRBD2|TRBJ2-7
TGTGCCAGCAGCTCAACCCCCGGGACTAGCGGACGATACTCCTACGAGCAGTACTTC
CASSSTPGTSGRYSYEQYF
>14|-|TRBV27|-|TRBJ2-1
TGTGCCAGCAGGCTGGGTGGCTCCTACAATGAGCAGTTCTTC
CASRLGGSYNEQFF
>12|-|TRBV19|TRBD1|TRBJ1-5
TGCGGCACAGGGGGCCTCAATCAGCCCCAGCATTTT
CGTGGLNQPQHF
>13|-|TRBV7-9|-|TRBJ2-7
TGTGCCAGCAGCGAGGCGACAGTTTACGAGCAGTACTTC
CASSEATVYEQYF
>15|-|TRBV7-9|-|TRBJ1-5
TGTGCCAGCAGCTTAGGGGGGCAGACTAATCAGCCCCAGCATTTT
CASSLGGQTNQPQHF
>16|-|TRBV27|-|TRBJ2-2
TGTGCCAGCGGCCGGCGGCCGGAGGGGTACACCGGGGAGCTGTTTTTT
CASGRRPEGYTGELFF
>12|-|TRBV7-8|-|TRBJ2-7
TGTGCCAGCAGCCCACGAAACTACGAGCAGTACTTC
CASSPRNYEQYF
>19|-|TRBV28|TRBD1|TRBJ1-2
TGTGCCAGCAGCTCGGTCGGCGGACAGGGAACGGGCCTGCACCATGGCTACACCTTC
CASSSVGGQGTGLHHGYTF
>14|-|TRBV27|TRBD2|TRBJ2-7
TGTGCCAGCAGTTTGGCCGGGACTAGTTACGAGCAGTACTTC
CASSLAGTSYEQYF
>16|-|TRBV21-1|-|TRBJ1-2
TGTGCCAGCAGCCAAGGGACCTGGCCGACCCTCTATGGCTACACCTTC
CASSQGTWPTLYGYTF
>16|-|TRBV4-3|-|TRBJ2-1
TGCGCCAGCAGCCATGAGTCCTTCACGGGGGATGATGAGCAGTTCTTC
CASSHESFTGDDEQFF
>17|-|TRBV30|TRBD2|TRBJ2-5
TGTGCCTGGAGCCTCGGAGGAGCGGGAGGGCGGGGAGAGACCCAGTACTTC
CAWSLGGAGGRGETQYF
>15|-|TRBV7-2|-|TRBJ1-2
TGTGCCAGCAGCGGGTCATACCAGGGGATCTATGGCTACACCTTC
CASSGSYQGIYGYTF
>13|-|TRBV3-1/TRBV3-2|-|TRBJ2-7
TGTGCCAGCAGCCTTCGGGGGTATTACGAGCAGTACTTC
CASSLRGYYEQYF
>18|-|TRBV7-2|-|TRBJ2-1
TGTGCCAGCAGCACCCCGGCGGGGGCGCGATCTTCGGGAAATGAGCAGTTCTTC
CASSTPAGARSSGNEQFF
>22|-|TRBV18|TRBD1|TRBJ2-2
TGTGCCAGCTCACCACTCTTAGGACCGGGACAGGGGATAGTCGGTCACACCGGGGAGCTGTTTTTT
CASSPLLGPGQGIVGHTGELFF
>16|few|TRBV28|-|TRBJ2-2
TGTGCCAGCAGTCCCCCCAGCGGGTGGGGCACCGGGGAGCTGTTTTTT
CASSPPSGWGTGELFF
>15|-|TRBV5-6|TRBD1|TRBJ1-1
TGTGCCAGCAGCTCCTTAAACGACAGGGTCACTGAAGCTTTCTTT
CASSSLNDRVTEAFF
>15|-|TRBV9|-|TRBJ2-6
TGTGCCAGCAGCGTACCGGGACCTGGGGCCAACGTCCTGACTTTC
CASSVPGPGANVLTF
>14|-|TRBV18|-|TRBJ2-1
TGTGCCAGCTCACCTCGGACACTTCAAAATGAGCAGTTCTTC
CASSPRTLQNEQFF
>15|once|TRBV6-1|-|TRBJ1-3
TGTGCCAGCAGTGAAATCTACTATTCTGGAAACACCATATATTTT
CASSEIYYSGNTIYF
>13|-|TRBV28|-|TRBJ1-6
TGTGCCAGCAGTTTTAACAGACGGACACCCCTCCACTTT
CASSFNRRTPLHF
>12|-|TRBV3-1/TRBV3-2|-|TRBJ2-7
TGTGCCAGCAACTTCGAAGGACGCGAGCAGTACTTC
CASNFEGREQYF